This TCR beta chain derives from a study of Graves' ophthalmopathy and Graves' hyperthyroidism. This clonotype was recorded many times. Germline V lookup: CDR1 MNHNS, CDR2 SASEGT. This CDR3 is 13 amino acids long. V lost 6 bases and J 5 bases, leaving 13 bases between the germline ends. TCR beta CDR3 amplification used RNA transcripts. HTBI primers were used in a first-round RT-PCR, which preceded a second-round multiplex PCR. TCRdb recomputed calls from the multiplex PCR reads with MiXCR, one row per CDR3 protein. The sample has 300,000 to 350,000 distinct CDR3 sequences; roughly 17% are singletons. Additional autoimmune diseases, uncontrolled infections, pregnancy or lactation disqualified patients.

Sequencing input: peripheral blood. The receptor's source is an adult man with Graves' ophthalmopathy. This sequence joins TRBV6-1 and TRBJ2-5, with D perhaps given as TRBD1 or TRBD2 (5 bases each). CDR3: CASSRVGAETQYF. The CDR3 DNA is TGTGCCAGCAGCCGAGTCGGGGCGGAGACCCAGTACTTC.